This TCR beta chain stems from a study of blood T cells in healthy people across ages (dated by TCRdb to the mid-2010s). At the level of the whole study: In model experiments, template switching captured roughly one uniquely barcoded TCR beta cDNA molecule for every two T cells. Using deep sequencing normalized with unique cDNA molecular identifiers, the study measured how TCR beta repertoire diversity changes with age. Donors were grouped into four age groups: young (average 16 years), middle-aged (roughly 40), aged (approximately 58) and long-lived (about 82). To avoid experimental bias, donors of different ages were spread randomly across the sequencing lanes. The study analyzed two additional independent replicas of 1 million unique cDNA reads from the same blood draw for two donors, one aged 18 to 30 and one aged 80 or older.

The approximately 41 donors, aged roughly 6 to 100 years, were systemically healthy Caucasian individuals from Russia. Roughly 9 milliliters of peripheral blood were drawn from each donor into EDTA-treated Vacutainer tubes. Ficoll-Paque density-gradient centrifugation was used to isolate PBMCs, with at least 6.5 million per sample. Total RNA was extracted from PBMCs with Trizol reagent, with at least 6 micrograms obtained per sample. Naive CD45RAhigh/CD27high T cell percentages were measured by flow cytometry on a PBMC aliquot from every donor. The receptor library was made with 5' RACE. Sequencing used an Illumina HiSeq 2500. A second about 7 to 12 cycle PCR used a sample-barcoded 5' primer and a J-beta primer mix. A template-switch 5' adaptor carrying 12 random nucleotides introduced a unique molecular identifier onto each TCR beta cDNA molecule. Each sample yielded at least 3 million CDR3-containing paired-end reads. First-strand cDNA was synthesized from all RNA with the Mint cDNA synthesis kit, primed by a TRBC-specific oligonucleotide. All cDNA was treated with uracil-DNA glycosylase and then went through a first 18-cycle PCR with the universal primers M1SS and BC2_uni_R. In the original analysis: Each sample was normalized by randomly selecting 1 million high-quality reads, each carrying a distinct molecular identifier. Instead of being binned into consensus sequences, reads with shared molecular identifiers were discarded. MiTCR, run with a Q25 quality threshold and the strictest error-elimination algorithm, handled CDR3 identification, clonotype clustering and error correction. A nonparametric unseen species model with Euler transformation was used to estimate a lower bound on total TCR beta diversity. TCRdb applied fastp at Q25 and MiXCR to the public reads, then kept only in-frame beta chains. Merged by CDR3 protein, the rows form single entries marked with the most common genes and DNA. For this entry, the V and J calls and clone size follow TCRdb and not the study's own pipeline. The sample table shows around 400,000 distinct CDR3 sequences, and 52% are seen once. The ten top clones hold 45% to 60% of the sample.

Broader findings and caveats from the paper: The long-lived group showed more naive CD4+ T cells, fewer expanded clones and increased TCR diversity than the aged group, suggesting age selection. The CMV infection status of donors was not known, potentially confounding age-related changes in expanded clonotypes. Total diversity estimates from one million sequenced T cells were considered lower bounds and underestimates. There was a strong correlation between observed TCR beta diversity and the percentage of naive T cells measured by flow cytometry. Because profiling used bulk unsorted PBMCs, naive and antigen-experienced compartments could not be compared conclusively. Observed TCR beta diversity per million T cells fell roughly linearly with age, and a significant reduction was already apparent by age roughly 40.

With respect to this clonotype: Its antigen remains unidentified. It has no much larger one-base neighbor in the sample; base qualities were not kept.

The source of this sequence is a man in his sixties in good health. What was sequenced was blood.

The DNA sequence is TGTGCCATCAGGGACAGTCCCCAGTCGGAGACCCAGTACTTC. Its amino acids are CAIRDSPQSETQYF. This chain joins TRBV10-3 to TRBJ2-5; perhaps TRBD1 is the D gene, with 6 bases matching. Relative to germline, V is 6 bases shorter and J is 5 bases shorter, with 16 bases between their ends. The germline V gene supplies CDR1 ENHRY and CDR2 SYGVKD. Reading from cysteine to phenylalanine, the CDR3 counts 14 amino acids. The DNA shown is the 42-base CDR3, in frame from base 1.